The source of this T cell receptor beta chain is a study of blood T cell repertoires in COVID-19. Study at large: There were acute and convalescent COVID-19 samples, and they came from the United States, Italy and Spain. Nucleic acid was either cDNA or gDNA, and it came from T cells, B-cell-depleted T cells, or PBMCs.

Seattle enrolled patients during active infection and tracked them longitudinally. This CDR3 contains 15 residues. V was pared by 6 bases and J by 0 bases, with 14 bases between. Germline CDR1 reads SGHAT; CDR2 reads FQNNGV. Original handling: From reference gene primer amplification, estimates of nucleated cell counts were derived. Profiling relied on immunoSEQ multiplex PCR, and the TCRdb table lists in-frame clones only, not all of them. For V, J and clone size, that table is used; D and trimming come from the DNA. The table lists about 160,000 clones, roughly 80% of them singletons. This sequence joins TRBV11-2 and TRBJ1-1; D ambiguous. The receptor was isolated from a woman in her thirties or forties with COVID-19, enrolled during active disease. Sequencing used peripheral blood. CDR3 bases: TGTGCCAGCAGTTTCAGTATCTCCCTGAACACTGAAGCTTTCTTT. It yields the protein CASSFSISLNTEAFF. Filled out from reference TRBV11-2 and TRBJ1-1, the complete variable domain reads EAGVAQSPRYKIIEKRQSVAFWCNPISGHATLYWYQQILGQGPKLLIQFQNNGVVDDSQLPKDRFSAERLKGVDSTLKIQPAKLEDSAVYLCASSFSISLNTEAFFGQGTRLTVV.